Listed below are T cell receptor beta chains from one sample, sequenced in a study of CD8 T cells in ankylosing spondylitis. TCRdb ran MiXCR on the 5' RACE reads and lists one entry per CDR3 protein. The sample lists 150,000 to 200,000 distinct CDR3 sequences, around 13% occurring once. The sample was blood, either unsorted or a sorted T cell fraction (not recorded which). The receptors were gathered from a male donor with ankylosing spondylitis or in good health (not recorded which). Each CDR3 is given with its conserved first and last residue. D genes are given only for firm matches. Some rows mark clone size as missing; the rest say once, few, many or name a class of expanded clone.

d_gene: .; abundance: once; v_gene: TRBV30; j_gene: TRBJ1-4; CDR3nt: TGTGCCTGGAGTCCGGACGGGGGTGAAAAACTGTTTTTT; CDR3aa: CAWSPDGGEKLFF
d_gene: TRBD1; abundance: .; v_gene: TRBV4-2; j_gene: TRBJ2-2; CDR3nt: TGTGCCAGCAGCCAAGAAGAGGACAGGGGAACCGGGGAGCTGTTTTTT; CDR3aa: CASSQEEDRGTGELFF
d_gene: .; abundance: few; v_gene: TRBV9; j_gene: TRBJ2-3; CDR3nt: TGTGCCAGCAGCGTAGAAAGGACTTTGGATACGCAGTATTTT; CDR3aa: CASSVERTLDTQYF
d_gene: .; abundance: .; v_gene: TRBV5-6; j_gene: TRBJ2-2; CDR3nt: TGTGCCAGCAGCTTGGACAGCTATCTCGCGAACACCGGGGAGCTGTTTTTT; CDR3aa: CASSLDSYLANTGELFF
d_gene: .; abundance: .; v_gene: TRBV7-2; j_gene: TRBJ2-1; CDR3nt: TGTGCCAGCAGCTTGGGCCCAAGCGGCTACAATGAGCAGTTCTTC; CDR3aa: CASSLGPSGYNEQFF
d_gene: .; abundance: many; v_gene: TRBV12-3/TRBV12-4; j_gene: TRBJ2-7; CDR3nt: TGTGCCAGCAGTTTTGCGGCATCCGAGCAGTACTTC; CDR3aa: CASSFAASEQYF
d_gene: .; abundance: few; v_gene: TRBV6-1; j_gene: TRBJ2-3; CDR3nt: TGTGCCAGTGGCGCTTCTAGCACAGATACGCAGTATTTT; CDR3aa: CASGASSTDTQYF
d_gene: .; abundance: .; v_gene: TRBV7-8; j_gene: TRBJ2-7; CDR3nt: TGTGCCAGCAGCTTGACTATGGGGGCAGCCTACGAGCAGTACTTC; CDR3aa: CASSLTMGAAYEQYF
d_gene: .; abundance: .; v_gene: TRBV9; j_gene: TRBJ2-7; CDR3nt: TGTGCCAGCAGCACTCCCACGGACGGTTCCTACGAGCAGTACTTC; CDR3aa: CASSTPTDGSYEQYF
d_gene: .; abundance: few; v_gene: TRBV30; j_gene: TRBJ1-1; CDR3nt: TGTGCCGGGGAAGTCTTACAGGGATTTACTGAAGCTTTCTTT; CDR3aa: CAGEVLQGFTEAFF
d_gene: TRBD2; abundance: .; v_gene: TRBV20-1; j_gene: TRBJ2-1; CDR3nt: TGCAGTGCTAACGGGGGAACTAGCGGATACAATGAGCAGTTCTTC; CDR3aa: CSANGGTSGYNEQFF
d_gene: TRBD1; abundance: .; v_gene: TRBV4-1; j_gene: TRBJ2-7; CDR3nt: TGCGCCAGCAGCCAGAGGACAGGGCAGGGCGAGCAGTACTTC; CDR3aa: CASSQRTGQGEQYF
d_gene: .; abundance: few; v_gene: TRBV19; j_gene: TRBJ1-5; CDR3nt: TGTGCCAGTAGTACACAGGACAGCAATCAGCCCCAGCATTTT; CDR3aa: CASSTQDSNQPQHF
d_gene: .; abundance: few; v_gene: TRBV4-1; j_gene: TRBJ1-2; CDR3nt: TGCGCCAGCAGCCAAGAAGGCCGGAACTATGGCTACACCTTC; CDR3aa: CASSQEGRNYGYTF
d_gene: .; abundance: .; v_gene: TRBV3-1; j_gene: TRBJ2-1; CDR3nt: TGTGCCAGCAGCCCAGGCCTAGTAGCTTACAACAATGAGCAGTTCTTC; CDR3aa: CASSPGLVAYNNEQFF
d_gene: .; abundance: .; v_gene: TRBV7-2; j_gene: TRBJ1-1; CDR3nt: TGTGCCAGCAGCATGAGACGGCGTGGGGACACTGAAGCTTTCTTT; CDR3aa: CASSMRRRGDTEAFF
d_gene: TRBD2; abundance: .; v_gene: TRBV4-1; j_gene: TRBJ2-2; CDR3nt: TGCGCCAGCAGCCTAGCGAGACTAGCGGGGGGGCCCGACGGGGAGCTGTTTTTT; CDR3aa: CASSLARLAGGPDGELFF
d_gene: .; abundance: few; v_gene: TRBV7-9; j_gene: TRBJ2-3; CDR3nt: TGTGCCAGCAGCTTCCCCGTAAAGGGAGATACGCAGTATTTT; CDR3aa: CASSFPVKGDTQYF
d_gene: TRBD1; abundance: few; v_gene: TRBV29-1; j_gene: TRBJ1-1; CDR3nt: TGCAGCGTTGAAGCGGTACAGGGGGGGAGAACTGAAGCTTTCTTT; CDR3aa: CSVEAVQGGRTEAFF
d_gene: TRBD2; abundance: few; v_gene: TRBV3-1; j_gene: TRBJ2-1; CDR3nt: TGTGCCAGCAGCCAAGATTTGCTAGCGGGGGCCTACAATGAGCAGTTCTTC; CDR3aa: CASSQDLLAGAYNEQFF
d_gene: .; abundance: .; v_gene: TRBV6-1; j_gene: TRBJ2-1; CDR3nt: TGTGCCAGCAGAGTGGGGGGCGCTTCCTACAATGAGCAGTTCTTC; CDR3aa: CASRVGGASYNEQFF
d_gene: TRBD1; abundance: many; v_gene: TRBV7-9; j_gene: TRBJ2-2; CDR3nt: TGTGCCAGCAGCGATCCGGGACAGGGGCCAACCGGGGAGCTGTTTTTT; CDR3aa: CASSDPGQGPTGELFF
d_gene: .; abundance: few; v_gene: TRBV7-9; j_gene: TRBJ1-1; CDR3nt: TGTGCCAGCAGCTTAGTCGAGGGGAACACTGAAGCTTTCTTT; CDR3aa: CASSLVEGNTEAFF
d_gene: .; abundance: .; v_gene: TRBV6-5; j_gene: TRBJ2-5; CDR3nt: TGTGCCAGCAGTTACGGGGAACTACACGAGACCCAGTACTTC; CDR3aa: CASSYGELHETQYF
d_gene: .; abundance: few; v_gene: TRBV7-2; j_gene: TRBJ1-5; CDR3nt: TGTGCCAGCAGCTTAAATTCAGGGAGAGTTATCCAGCCCCAGCATTTT; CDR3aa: CASSLNSGRVIQPQHF
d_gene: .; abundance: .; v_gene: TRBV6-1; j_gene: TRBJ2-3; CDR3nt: TGTGCCAGCAGTACCAAGGGGGGCGGCACAGATACGCAGTATTTT; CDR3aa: CASSTKGGGTDTQYF
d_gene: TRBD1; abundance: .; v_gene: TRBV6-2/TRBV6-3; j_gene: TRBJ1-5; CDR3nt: TGTGCCAGCAGTTACGACAGGGTCAGCAATCAGCCCCAGCATTTT; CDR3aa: CASSYDRVSNQPQHF
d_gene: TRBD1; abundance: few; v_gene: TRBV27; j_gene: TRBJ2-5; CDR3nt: TGTGCCAGCAGTTTCGGCAAGGCAGGGGGTAGGGAGACCCAGTACTTC; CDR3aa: CASSFGKAGGRETQYF
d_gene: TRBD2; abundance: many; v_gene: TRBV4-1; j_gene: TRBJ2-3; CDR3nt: TGCGCCAGCAGCCGAGCTGGGGGAGGGAGCACAGATACGCAGTATTTT; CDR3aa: CASSRAGGGSTDTQYF
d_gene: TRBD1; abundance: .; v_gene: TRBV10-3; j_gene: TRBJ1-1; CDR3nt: TGTGCCACCAGTCCACAGGGGGGGGGGATGAACACTGAAGCTTTCTTT; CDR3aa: CATSPQGGGMNTEAFF
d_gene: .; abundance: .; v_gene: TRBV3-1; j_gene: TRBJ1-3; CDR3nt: TGTGCCAGCAGCCCCCCTACTGGAAACACCATATATTTT; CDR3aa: CASSPPTGNTIYF
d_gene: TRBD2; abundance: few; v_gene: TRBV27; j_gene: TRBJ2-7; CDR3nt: TGTGCCAGCAGTTTTGGCACTGGGGGGGGCGAGCAGTACTTC; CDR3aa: CASSFGTGGGEQYF
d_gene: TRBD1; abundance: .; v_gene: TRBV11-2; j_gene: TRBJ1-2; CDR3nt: TGTGCCAGCAGCCTGGGACAGCTCTATGGCTACACCTTC; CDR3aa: CASSLGQLYGYTF
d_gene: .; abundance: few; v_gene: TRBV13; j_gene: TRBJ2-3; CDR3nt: TGTGCCAGCAGCCCCGGTCGGAGGGACACAGATACGCAGTATTTT; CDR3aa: CASSPGRRDTDTQYF
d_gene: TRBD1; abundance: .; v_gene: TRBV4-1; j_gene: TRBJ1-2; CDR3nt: TGCGCCAGCAGCCAACCGGACAGGGCCTATGGCTACACCTTC; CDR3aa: CASSQPDRAYGYTF
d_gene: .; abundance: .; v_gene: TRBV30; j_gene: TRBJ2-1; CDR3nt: TGTGCCTGGAGCGCCGCAGTTAGCTCCTACAATGAGCAGTTCTTC; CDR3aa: CAWSAAVSSYNEQFF
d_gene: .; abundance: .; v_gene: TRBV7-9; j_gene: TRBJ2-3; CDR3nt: TGTGCCAGCAGCTCTACGGGGGTCCTCACAGATACGCAGTATTTT; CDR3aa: CASSSTGVLTDTQYF
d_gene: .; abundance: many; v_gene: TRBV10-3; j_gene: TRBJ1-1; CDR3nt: TGTGCCATCAGTGAGTCAAAGGGGAGTGAAGCTTTCTTT; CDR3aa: CAISESKGSEAFF
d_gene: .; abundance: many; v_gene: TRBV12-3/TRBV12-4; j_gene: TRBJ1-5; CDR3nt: TGTGCCAGCAGTTCTAGTCGGTATCAGCCCCAGCATTTT; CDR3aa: CASSSSRYQPQHF
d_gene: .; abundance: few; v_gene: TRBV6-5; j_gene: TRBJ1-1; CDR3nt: TGTGCCAGCAGTTACTCGCACAGCCCCAAATTGAACACTGAAGCTTTCTTT; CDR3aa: CASSYSHSPKLNTEAFF
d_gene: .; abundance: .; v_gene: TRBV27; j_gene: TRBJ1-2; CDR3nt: TGTGCCAGCAGTGCAGCGGGTACGATGGGCTACACCTTC; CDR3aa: CASSAAGTMGYTF
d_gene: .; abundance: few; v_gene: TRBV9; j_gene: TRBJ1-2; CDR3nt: TGTGCCAGCAGCGTAAGGGTCGGCGATGGCTACACCTTC; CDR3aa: CASSVRVGDGYTF
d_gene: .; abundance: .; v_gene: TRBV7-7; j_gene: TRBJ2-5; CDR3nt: TGTGCCAGCAGCTTAGCCCCAGATGGGGAAGAGACCCAGTACTTC; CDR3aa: CASSLAPDGEETQYF
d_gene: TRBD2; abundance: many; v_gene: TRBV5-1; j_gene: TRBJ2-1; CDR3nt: TGCGCCAGCAGCTTACTAGCGCCTAATGAGCAGTTCTTC; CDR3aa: CASSLLAPNEQFF
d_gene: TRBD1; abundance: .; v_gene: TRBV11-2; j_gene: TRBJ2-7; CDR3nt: TGTGCCAGCAGCGCGGGACAGGGATTCTACGAGCAGTACTTC; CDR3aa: CASSAGQGFYEQYF
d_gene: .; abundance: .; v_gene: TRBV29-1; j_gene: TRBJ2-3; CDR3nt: TGCAGCGCTGAACTAAACACAGATACGCAGTATTTT; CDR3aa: CSAELNTDTQYF
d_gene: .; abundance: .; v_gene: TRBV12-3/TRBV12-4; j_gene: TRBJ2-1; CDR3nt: TGTGCCAGCGCCCACCCACGGGACATCTACAATGAGCAGTTCTTC; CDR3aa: CASAHPRDIYNEQFF
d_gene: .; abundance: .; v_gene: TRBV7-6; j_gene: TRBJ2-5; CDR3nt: TGTGCCAGCAGCTTCAGTCCCGGGGAGACCCAGTACTTC; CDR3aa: CASSFSPGETQYF
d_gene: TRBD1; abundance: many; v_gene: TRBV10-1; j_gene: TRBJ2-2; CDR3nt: TGCGCCAGCAGTGGACGAAGGGACAGGGAATCGAGAACCGGGGAGCTGTTTTTT; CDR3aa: CASSGRRDRESRTGELFF
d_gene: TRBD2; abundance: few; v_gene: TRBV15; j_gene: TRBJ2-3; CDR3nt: TGTGCCACCAGCAGAGACCGACTAGCGGGTACAGATACGCAGTATTTT; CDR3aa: CATSRDRLAGTDTQYF
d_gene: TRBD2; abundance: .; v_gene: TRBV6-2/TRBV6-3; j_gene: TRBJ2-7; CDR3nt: TGTGCCAGCAGTTACGTAGCGGGAGGAGGGGAGCAGTACTTC; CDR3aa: CASSYVAGGGEQYF
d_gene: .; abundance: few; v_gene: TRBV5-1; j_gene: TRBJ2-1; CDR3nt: TGCGCCAGCAGCTTCAGTCCTGCCATGGCCACTGAGCAGTTCTTC; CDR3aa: CASSFSPAMATEQFF